These 30 T cell receptor beta chains came from one sample sequenced in a study of blood T cell repertoires in COVID-19. Sequencing was performed with immunoSEQ multiplex PCR; in TCRdb, only in-frame clones are kept and a portion is missing. The data hold about 160,000 clones, with 75% to 90% observed a single time. The specimen was peripheral blood. These receptors all stem from a woman of 80 years or more with active or convalescent COVID-19.

CDR3 in amino acids: CASSSWTGAYEQYF. The DNA of the CDR3 is TGTGCCAGTAGTTCCTGGACAGGGGCCTACGAGCAGTACTTC. V gene TRBV19 combines with J gene TRBJ2-7; 9 nucleotides agree with TRBD1. This CDR3 has 14 amino acids. V lost 5 bases and J lost 2; bases outside the gene matches: 4. Looked up from germline, CDR1 is LNHDA and CDR2 is SQIVND (reference sequence).

The rearrangement joins TRBV5-8 to TRBJ1-5; TRBD1 matches at 7 bases. The germline V gene encodes CDR1 SGHTS and CDR2 YDEGEE. J gave up 0 bases and V 4 bases, and 7 bases lay outside the gene matches. The CDR3 spans 16 residues. CDR3 bases: TGTGCCAGCAGCCGGGGACAGAGCCTTAGCAATCAGCCCCAGCATTTT. Protein product: CASSRGQSLSNQPQHF.

The chain uses TRBV7-2 and TRBJ2-5; 7 bases fit TRBD1. The CDR3 consists of 16 residues. The V gene end was trimmed by 0 bases and the J gene end by 3 bases; junction bases not matched to a gene: 7. Germline CDR1 SGHTA, CDR2 FQGNSA. The CDR3 protein is CASSLAPGQIEETQYF. CDR3 nucleotides: TGTGCCAGCAGCTTAGCCCCGGGACAGATTGAAGAGACCCAGTACTTC.

The CDR3 loop is CASRLAGGSTDTQYF. In nucleotides, the CDR3 is TGTGCCAGCAGACTAGCGGGGGGCAGCACAGATACGCAGTATTTT. This chain uses TRBV3-1 (or the pseudogene TRBV3-2) with TRBJ2-3, with 12 bases matching TRBD2. Germline CDR1 LGHDT, CDR2 YNNKEL (reference sequence). V lost 6 bases to trimming and J lost 0 bases; unmatched junction nucleotides: 1. This CDR3 has 15 residues.

The V call is TRBV7-9, the J call TRBJ2-5, with 7 positions matching TRBD1. Germline V lookup: CDR1 SEHNR, CDR2 FQNEAQ (reference sequence). This CDR3 is 15 amino acids long. J gave up 4 bases and V 4 bases, and 9 bases lay outside the gene matches. The CDR3 spells CASSSNTGAGETQYF. The DNA for the CDR3 is TGTGCCAGCAGCTCAAATACAGGGGCAGGAGAGACCCAGTACTTC.

CDR3 loop: CASRDTVRQPQHF. The CDR3 coding sequence is TGTGCCAGTAGGGACACGGTAAGGCAGCCCCAGCATTTT. The rearrangement joins TRBV19 to TRBJ1-5; weak D call: TRBD1 (5 bases). The ends were cut back, 6 bases at V and 7 bases at J, with 13 bases in the middle. CDR1 LNHDA and CDR2 SQIVND come from the germline V gene (reference sequence). The CDR3 covers 13 residues.

The chain carries TRBV11-2 and TRBJ2-3, with 7 bases fitting TRBD1. Losses at the gene ends were 4 bases for V and 2 bases for J; bases not matched to a gene: 9. Germline CDR1 reads SGHAT; CDR2 reads FQNNGV. The CDR3 sequence is 16 residues long. The DNA of the CDR3 is TGTGCCAGCAGCTCCGATGCCGGGACAGACACAGATACGCAGTATTTT. It yields the protein CASSSDAGTDTDTQYF.

Worth noting for this clone: One end of the junction varies from germline; a read error may be responsible. The CDR3 DNA is TGTGCCAGCAGCTTAGGTGGAGAGGCCCAGTACTTC. Amino acids: CASSLGGEAQYF. J is TRBJ2-5 and V is TRBV7-2; D is uncertain. Per germline, CDR1 SGHTA and CDR2 FQGNSA. This CDR3 has 12 amino acids.

The chain has TRBV2 and TRBJ1-5, with 7 bases identical to TRBD1. Germline V CDR1 and CDR2: SNHLY, FYNNEI. The CDR3 totals 14 residues. Unmatched junction bases numbered 9, after V lost 8 bases and J lost 5 bases. The CDR3 nucleotides are TGTGCCAGCGGGTCACAGGGGTTGTATCAGCCCCAGCATTTT. Its protein product is CASGSQGLYQPQHF.

The chain couples TRBV7-9 to TRBJ2-2; D possibly corresponds to TRBD2 (5 bases). The CDR3 covers 15 residues. Trimming took off 4 bases at V and 6 bases at J, with 15 bases between the two ends. Per the germline V gene, CDR1 is SEHNR and CDR2 is FQNEAQ (reference sequence). The chain's CDR3 is CASSSPDSLAGELFF. DNA of the CDR3: TGTGCCAGCAGCTCACCGGACTCATTGGCCGGGGAGCTGTTTTTT.

This rearrangement joins TRBV11-2 to TRBJ1-1; TRBD1 matches at 9 bases. V lost 5 bases, J lost 2 bases, and 9 bases stayed unmatched. This CDR3 has 16 residues. The germline gives CDR1 SGHAT, CDR2 FQNNGV. In nucleotides, the CDR3 is TGTGCCAGCAGCCCCCAGACAGGGGGAAGCAACACTGAAGCTTTCTTT. Translated: CASSPQTGGSNTEAFF.

The V and J genes are TRBV7-2 and TRBJ1-4; TRBD1 agrees at 7 bases. This CDR3 has 14 residues. The J segment lost 9 bases and the V segment lost 2 bases, leaving 6 bases of the junction unmatched. The germline V gene has CDR1 SGHTA and CDR2 FQGNSA. CDR3 sequence: CASSLIRDSKKLFF. The CDR3 DNA reads TGTGCCAGCAGCTTAATCCGGGACAGCAAAAAACTGTTTTTT.

The genes are TRBV6-6 and TRBJ1-4; possibly TRBD1 for D (5 bases). The length of the CDR3 is 14 residues. V lost 6 bases and J lost 2, with 10 bases in between. Germline lookup yields CDR1 MNHNY and CDR2 SVGAGI (reference sequence). The CDR3 here is CASRPGLTNEKLFF. In DNA, the CDR3 is TGTGCCAGCAGGCCAGGGCTGACTAATGAAAAACTGTTTTTT.

The V gene is TRBV6-4, the J gene TRBJ1-3, with D hard to call. The CDR3 totals 13 residues. The germline CDR1 and CDR2 sequences are MRHNA and SNTAGT. Between the trimmed V and J ends, which lost 3 bases and 9 bases, there was a span of 12 bases. The chain's CDR3 is CASSEAEGGTIYF. Here the CDR3 DNA reads TGTGCCAGCAGTGAGGCGGAGGGTGGCACCATATATTTT.

This chain uses TRBV3-1 (or the pseudogene TRBV3-2) with TRBJ2-3; a possible D gene is TRBD2 (5 bases). Between the trimmed V and J ends, which lost 2 bases and 1 base, there was a span of 19 bases. The CDR3 sequence is 18 residues long. CDR1 is LGHDT, CDR2 YNNKEL, per germline (reference sequence). The CDR3 nucleotides read TGTGCCAGCAGCCAACCGGGCCCCTCCTTCGGGGGCACAGATACGCAGTATTTT. The encoded protein is CASSQPGPSFGGTDTQYF.

J is TRBJ1-2 and V is TRBV19; the match to TRBD1 covers 10 bases. Germline loops: CDR1 LNHDA, CDR2 SQIVND (reference sequence). V was pared by 8 bases and J by 2 bases, with 5 bases of the junction left unmatched. The length of the CDR3 is 14 residues. The CDR3 spells CASQTGGANYGYTF. In DNA, the CDR3 is TGTGCCAGTCAGACAGGGGGCGCGAACTATGGCTACACCTTC.

The J gene is TRBJ1-5, the V gene TRBV7-2; D remains ambiguous. V shed 0 bases and J shed 6 bases, with 6 bases lying between them. The CDR3 extends over 13 amino acids. The germline V gene has CDR1 SGHTA and CDR2 FQGNSA. The CDR3 region has the DNA TGTGCCAGCAGCTTAGCGACGGGTCAGCCCCAGCATTTT. The encoded protein is CASSLATGQPQHF.

The rearrangement links TRBV7-8 to TRBJ2-5, with a tentative D call TRBD1 (5 bases). Trimming stripped 1 base from V and 5 bases from J, with 14 bases between. The CDR3 totals 15 residues. Germline V lookup: CDR1 SGHVS, CDR2 FQNEAQ. The CDR3 region has the DNA TGTGCCAGCAGCTTAGGGACGCAGGGTCCGGAGACCCAGTACTTC. Protein sequence: CASSLGTQGPETQYF.

V is TRBV2 and J is TRBJ1-1; D may be TRBD1 (6 bases). Per the germline V gene, CDR1 is SNHLY and CDR2 is FYNNEI. Trimming stripped 5 bases from V and 4 bases from J, with 11 bases between. This CDR3 has 13 amino acids. CDR3: CASSKGVSTEAFF. The CDR3 DNA reads TGTGCCAGCAGTAAGGGGGTATCCACTGAAGCTTTCTTT.

The rearrangement links TRBV30 to TRBJ1-2; 7 bases map to TRBD1. The trim removed 3 bases at V and 6 bases at J, leaving 10 bases unmatched. This CDR3 has 14 residues. Germline V gives CDR1 GTSNPN, CDR2 SVGIG (reference sequence). For the CDR3, the DNA is TGTGCCTGGAGGTTAAAGGGACAGCGCGATGGCTACACCTTC. This sequence encodes CAWRLKGQRDGYTF.

A few counts support this clone. The chain is built from TRBV2 and TRBJ1-4; weak D call: TRBD1 (5 bases). This CDR3 is built from 15 residues. Deletions cut 5 bases from V and 8 bases from J, with 18 bases between. Per the germline V gene, CDR1 is SNHLY and CDR2 is FYNNEI. CDR3 sequence reads: CASSMDGGNEEKLFF. The CDR3 DNA is TGTGCCAGCAGTATGGACGGGGGGAATGAGGAAAAACTGTTTTTT.

The rearrangement joins TRBV7-2 to TRBJ2-7, with D perhaps TRBD1 (5 bases). This CDR3 comprises 13 residues. The germline gives CDR1 SGHTA, CDR2 FQGNSA. Trimming took off 2 bases at V and 5 bases at J, with 10 bases between the two ends. The CDR3 region has the DNA TGTGCCAGCAGCTTACCAGGGTACCACGAGCAGTACTTC. Its protein is CASSLPGYHEQYF. The complete variable domain, with remaining parts taken from reference TRBV7-2 and TRBJ2-7, reads GAGVSQSPSNKVTEKGKDVELRCDPISGHTALYWYRQSLGQGLEFLIYFQGNSAPDKSGLPSDRFSAERTGGSVSTLTIQRTQQEDSAVYLCASSLPGYHEQYFGPGTRLTVT.

The chain has TRBV6-2 or TRBV6-3 and TRBJ1-4; D gene ambiguous. The CDR3 covers 14 residues. Germline V gives CDR1 MNHEY, CDR2 SVGEGT. The V end was cut by 2 bases, the J end by 8 bases, with 12 bases between. In nucleotides, the CDR3 is TGTGCCAGCAGTTACCCCCCCGGAGGAGAAAAACTGTTTTTT. Translated, it gives CASSYPPGGEKLFF.

This clone was found once. The chain combines TRBV29-1 with TRBJ1-1, with D maybe TRBD1 (5 bases). This CDR3 has 15 residues. Germline values: CDR1 SQVTM, CDR2 ANQGSEA. The V gene lost 5 bases and the J gene lost 0 bases, with 16 bases spanning the gap. The CDR3 DNA is TGCAGCGTTCTACAGGACATGAGAATGAACACTGAAGCTTTCTTT. This sequence encodes CSVLQDMRMNTEAFF. The entire variable domain, with the rest obtained from reference TRBV29-1 and TRBJ1-1, is as follows: SAVISQKPSRDICQRGTSLTIQCQVDSQVTMMFWYRQQPGQSLTLIATANQGSEATYESGFVIDKFPISRPNLTFSTLTVSNMSPEDSSIYLCSVLQDMRMNTEAFFGQGTRLTVV.

The chain has TRBV13 and TRBJ2-1; TRBD2 is a possible D gene (5 bases). Germline V CDR1 and CDR2: PRHDT, FYEKMQ (reference sequence). The CDR3 covers 16 residues. The ends were cut back, 5 bases at V and 7 bases at J, with 21 bases in the middle. CDR3 DNA: TGTGCCAGCAGCCCCTCACCATTGACTACTCCTAATGAGCAGTTCTTC. This translates into CASSPSPLTTPNEQFF.

The chain uses TRBV5-6 and TRBJ1-1, with a possible D match to TRBD1 (5 bases). V lost 1 base to trimming and J lost 0 bases, with 7 bases between them. Germline V lookup: CDR1 SGHDT, CDR2 YYEEEE. The CDR3 is 14 amino acids. The CDR3 here is CASSLRGLNTEAFF. As DNA, the CDR3 is TGTGCCAGCAGCTTGAGGGGTTTGAACACTGAAGCTTTCTTT.

The J gene is TRBJ1-2, the V gene TRBV9, with TRBD1 matching 9 bases. The CDR3 spans 17 residues. Trimming took 8 bases from V and 2 from J; bases not matched to a gene: 16. Germline V gives CDR1 SGDLS, CDR2 YYNGEE. DNA for the CDR3: TGTGCCAGTCAGAGTGCGACCGGGACAGGGAAGAACTATGGCTACACCTTC. It translates to CASQSATGTGKNYGYTF.

The rearrangement uses TRBV2 and TRBJ1-5, with a weak D call TRBD1 (6 bases). This CDR3 region has 15 residues. Trimming removed 7 bases from V and 9 bases from J, with 22 bases in between. Germline loops: CDR1 SNHLY, CDR2 FYNNEI. The CDR3 reads CASNKDGLGGAPQHF. The CDR3 DNA is TGTGCCAGCAATAAAGACGGACTAGGGGGTGCGCCCCAGCATTTT.

This chain uses TRBV7-2 with TRBJ1-1; D may be TRBD1 (6 bases). V dropped 5 bases and J dropped 1 base, with 14 bases sitting between them. The germline V gene has CDR1 SGHTA and CDR2 FQGNSA. This CDR3 spans 15 amino acids. This chain's CDR3 is CASSRSTGENTEAFF. For the CDR3, the DNA is TGTGCCAGCAGCAGATCGACAGGCGAGAACACTGAAGCTTTCTTT.

This clone has a handful of counts. The chain employs TRBV29-1 and TRBJ2-1; D remains ambiguous. The V and J ends lost 0 bases and 2 bases respectively, with 11 bases between them. The CDR3 contains 15 residues. Germline CDR1 SQVTM, CDR2 ANQGSEA. The CDR3 loop reads CSVEEWQAAYNEQFF. The CDR3, as DNA: TGCAGCGTTGAAGAATGGCAGGCCGCCTACAATGAGCAGTTCTTC.